This entry features one TCR beta chain sequence. These data belong to a study of cytomegalovirus exposure and HLA in healthy donors. Using immunoSEQ multiplex PCR, the repertoire was profiled, and TCRdb retains in-frame clones only, with some absent. The sample lists 130,000 or so clones; just under 90% were seen once. Germline assignment: CDR1 SGHRS and CDR2 YFSETQ. The V gene end was trimmed by 1 base and the J gene end by 7 bases; junction bases not matched to a gene: 10. The CDR3 has 16 residues. This receptor was obtained from a woman aged 30 to 39 in good health and CMV-seropositive. This chain connects TRBV5-1 to TRBJ1-4; 7 bases agree with TRBD1. Sequencing was performed on PBMCs. In nucleotides, the CDR3 is TGCGCCAGCAGCTTGTCAGTCGCGGCAGGGGGTGAAAAACTGTTTTTT. It specifies CASSLSVAAGGEKLFF.